This T cell receptor beta chain was found in a study of blood T cell repertoires in COVID-19. At the level of the study: The United States, Italy and Spain provided the acute and convalescent COVID-19 samples. The cDNA or gDNA used as material had been derived from T cells, B-cell-depleted T cells, or PBMCs.

Unmatched junction bases numbered 3, after V lost 0 bases and J lost 6 bases. This CDR3 has 14 amino acids. Germline CDR1 reads SEHNR; CDR2 reads FQNEAQ (reference sequence). Those who participated ranged in age from roughly 18 to 90 years and resided in approximately 23 US areas. Donors were grouped by their self-reported clinical history. Clones were sequenced by immunoSEQ multiplex PCR, and TCRdb holds only the in-frame ones, with some missing. This sample has 200,000 or so clones, with 80% found just once. This TCR was recovered from a woman in her thirties or forties with acute COVID-19. This chain joins TRBV7-9 and TRBJ2-7; the match to TRBD2 covers 9 bases. Sequencing was carried out using PBMCs or T cells enriched from blood (not recorded which). The CDR3 nucleotides read TGTGCCAGCAGCTTAGCCAGCGGGAGGCGCGAGCAGTACTTC. This translates into CASSLASGRREQYF.